These 6 T cell receptor beta chains were sequenced from one sample in a study of identical twins (dated by TCRdb to the mid-2010s). The receptor library was made with 5' RACE. Reads for this sample came from an Illumina HiSeq 2000. TCRdb cleaned the public reads at Q25 with fastp, built clones with MiXCR and kept in-frame beta chains. Each CDR3 protein gets just one entry, which takes the most common genes and DNA from the rows behind it. For this sample there are approximately 620,000 distinct CDR3 sequences; 8% to 9% appear just once. The ten largest clones take up approximately 0.94% of the sample. The same sample was also used in a study of yellow fever vaccine responses in identical twins.

Sequencing input: PBMCs. The receptors shown here come from a woman younger than 30 in good health.

This clonotype was seen a handful of times. This chain links TRBV6-1 with TRBJ2-3; D is undetermined. Looked up from germline, CDR1 is MNHNS and CDR2 is SASEGT. CDR3 size: 17 residues. Deletions cut 4 bases from V and 0 bases from J, with 17 bases between. In DNA form, the CDR3 reads TGTGCCAGCAGTGGAGGCCGGGCAGGAGCGAGCACAGATACGCAGTATTTT. This codes for CASSGGRAGASTDTQYF.

This clonotype has only a few counts. The chain carries TRBV3-1 and TRBJ2-5; no clear D. Germline V gives CDR1 LGHDT, CDR2 YNNKEL (reference sequence). Deletions cut 1 base from V and 7 bases from J, with 16 bases between. CDR3 length: 15 residues. The CDR3 spells CASSQVFSTPGTQYF. CDR3 DNA: TGTGCCAGCAGCCAAGTTTTTAGCACCCCAGGGACCCAGTACTTC.

This clonotype has a handful of counts. The chain is built from TRBV9 and TRBJ2-3; D unclear. Germline CDR1 reads SGDLS; CDR2 reads YYNGEE. The CDR3 consists of 12 residues. V lost 3 bases to trimming and J lost 6 bases, with 8 bases between them. CDR3 protein: CASSEGFDTQYF. Written as DNA, the CDR3 is TGTGCCAGCAGCGAAGGTTTTGATACGCAGTATTTT.

The chain recombines TRBV29-1 with TRBJ2-7; 10 nucleotides match TRBD1. V lost 6 bases and J lost 2; bases outside the gene matches: 10. Germline lookup yields CDR1 SQVTM and CDR2 ANQGSEA. This CDR3 has 15 residues. The CDR3 here is CSVDLWDRGTYEQYF. As DNA, the CDR3 is TGCAGCGTCGACCTGTGGGACAGGGGCACCTACGAGCAGTACTTC.

The chain links TRBV15 to TRBJ1-1; no definite D call. The CDR3 is 16 amino acids. The germline CDR1 and CDR2 sequences are LNHNV and YYDKDF (reference sequence). Trimming shortened V by 9 bases and J by 3 bases, and 23 bases separated the two germline ends. The CDR3 DNA reads TGTGCCACTACGGCCGGTGGTAGTGTTTGGTACACTGAAGCTTTCTTT. Its translation is CATTAGGSVWYTEAFF.

There are many counts of this clonotype. The chain employs TRBV7-9 and TRBJ2-1; D is undetermined. CDR1 and CDR2 from the germline V gene are SEHNR and FQNEAQ (reference sequence). The CDR3 runs to 14 residues. Trimming cost V 6 bases and J 5 bases, with 14 bases left between them. This chain's CDR3 is CASSRLVSDNEQFF. The CDR3 nucleotides are TGTGCCAGCAGTCGTCTTGTGTCAGACAATGAGCAGTTCTTC.